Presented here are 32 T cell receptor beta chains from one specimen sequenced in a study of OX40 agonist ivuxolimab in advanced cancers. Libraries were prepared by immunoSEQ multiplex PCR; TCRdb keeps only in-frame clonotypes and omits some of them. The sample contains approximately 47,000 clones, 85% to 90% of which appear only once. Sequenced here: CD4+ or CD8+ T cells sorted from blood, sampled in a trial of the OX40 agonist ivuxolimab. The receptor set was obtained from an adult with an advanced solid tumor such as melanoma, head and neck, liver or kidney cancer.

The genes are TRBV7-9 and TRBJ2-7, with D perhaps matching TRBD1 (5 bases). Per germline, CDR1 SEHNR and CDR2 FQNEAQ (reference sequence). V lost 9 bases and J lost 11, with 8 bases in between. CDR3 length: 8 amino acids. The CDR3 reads CARDTKYF. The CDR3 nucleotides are TGTGCCAGGGACACGAAGTACTTC.

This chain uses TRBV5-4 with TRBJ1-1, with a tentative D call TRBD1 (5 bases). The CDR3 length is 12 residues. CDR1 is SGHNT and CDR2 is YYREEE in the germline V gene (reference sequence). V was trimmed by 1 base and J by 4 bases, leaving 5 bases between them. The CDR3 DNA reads TGTGCCAGCAGCTTGAGGGGCACTGAAGCTTTCTTT. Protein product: CASSLRGTEAFF.

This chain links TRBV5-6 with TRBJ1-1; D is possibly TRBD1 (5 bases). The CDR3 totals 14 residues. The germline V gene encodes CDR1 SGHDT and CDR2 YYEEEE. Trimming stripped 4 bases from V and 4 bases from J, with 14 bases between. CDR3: CASSPQGMTTEAFF. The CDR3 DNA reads TGTGCCAGCAGCCCCCAGGGCATGACCACTGAAGCTTTCTTT.

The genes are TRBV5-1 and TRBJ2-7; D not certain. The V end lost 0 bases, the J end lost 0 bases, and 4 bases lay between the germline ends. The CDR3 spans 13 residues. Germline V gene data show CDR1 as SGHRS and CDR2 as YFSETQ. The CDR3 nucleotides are TGCGCCAGCAGCTTGGGCAGCTCCTACGAGCAGTACTTC. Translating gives CASSLGSSYEQYF.

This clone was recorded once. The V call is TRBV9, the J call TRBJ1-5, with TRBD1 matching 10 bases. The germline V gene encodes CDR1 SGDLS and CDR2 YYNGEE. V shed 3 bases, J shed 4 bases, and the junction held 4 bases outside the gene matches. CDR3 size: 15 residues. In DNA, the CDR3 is TGTGCCAGCAGCGAGGACAGGGGGTCGAATCAGCCCCAGCATTTT. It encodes CASSEDRGSNQPQHF.

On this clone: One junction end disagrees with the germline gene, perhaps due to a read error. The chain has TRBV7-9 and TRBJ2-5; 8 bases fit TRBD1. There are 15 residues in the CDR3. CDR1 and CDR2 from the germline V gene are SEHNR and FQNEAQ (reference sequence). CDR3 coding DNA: TGTGCCAGCACCTTAGTCCTCAGGGGGCTGGAGACCCAGTACTTC. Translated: CASTLVLRGLETQYF. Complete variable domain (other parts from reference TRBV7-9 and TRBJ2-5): DTGVSQNPRHKITKRGQNVTFRCDPISEHNRLYWYRQTLGQGPEFLTYFQNEAQLEKSRLLSDRFSAERPKGSFSTLEIQRTEQGDSAMYLCASTLVLRGLETQYFGPGTRLLVL.

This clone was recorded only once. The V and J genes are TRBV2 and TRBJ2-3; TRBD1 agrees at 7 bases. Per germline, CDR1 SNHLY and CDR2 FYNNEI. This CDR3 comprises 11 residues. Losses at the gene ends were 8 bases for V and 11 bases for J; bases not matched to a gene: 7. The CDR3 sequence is CASRPGDRQYF. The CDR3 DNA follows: TGTGCCAGCCGACCCGGGGACAGGCAGTATTTT.

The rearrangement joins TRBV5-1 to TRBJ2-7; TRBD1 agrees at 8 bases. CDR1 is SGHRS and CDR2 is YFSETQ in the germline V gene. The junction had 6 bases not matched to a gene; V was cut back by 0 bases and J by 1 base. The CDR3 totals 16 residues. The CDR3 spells CASSLEFRDRSYEQYF. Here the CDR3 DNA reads TGCGCCAGCAGCTTGGAGTTCCGGGACAGGTCCTACGAGCAGTACTTC.

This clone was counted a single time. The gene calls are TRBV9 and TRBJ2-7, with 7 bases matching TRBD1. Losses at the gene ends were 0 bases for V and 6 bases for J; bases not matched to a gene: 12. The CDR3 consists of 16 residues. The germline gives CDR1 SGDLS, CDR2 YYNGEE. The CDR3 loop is CASSVGQGLGRGEQYF. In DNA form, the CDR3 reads TGTGCCAGCAGCGTAGGACAGGGATTGGGTAGAGGCGAGCAGTACTTC.

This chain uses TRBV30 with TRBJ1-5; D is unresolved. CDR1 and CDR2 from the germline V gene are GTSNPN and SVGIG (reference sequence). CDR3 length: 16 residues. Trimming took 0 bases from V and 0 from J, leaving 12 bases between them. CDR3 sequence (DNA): TGTGCCTGGAGTGTTAAGTTACATTATAGCAATCAGCCCCAGCATTTT. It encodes CAWSVKLHYSNQPQHF.

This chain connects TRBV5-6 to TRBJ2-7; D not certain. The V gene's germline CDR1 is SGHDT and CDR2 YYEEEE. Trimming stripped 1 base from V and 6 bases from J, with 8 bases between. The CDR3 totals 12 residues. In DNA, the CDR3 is TGTGCCAGCAGCTTGTCCCGGGTCGAGCAGTACTTC. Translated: CASSLSRVEQYF.

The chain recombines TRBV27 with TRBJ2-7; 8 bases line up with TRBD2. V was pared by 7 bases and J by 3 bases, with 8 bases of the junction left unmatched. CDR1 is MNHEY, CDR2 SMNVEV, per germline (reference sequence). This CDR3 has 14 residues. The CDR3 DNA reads TGTGCCAGCAAACCCGGGACTAGTGTCTACGAGCAGTACTTC. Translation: CASKPGTSVYEQYF.

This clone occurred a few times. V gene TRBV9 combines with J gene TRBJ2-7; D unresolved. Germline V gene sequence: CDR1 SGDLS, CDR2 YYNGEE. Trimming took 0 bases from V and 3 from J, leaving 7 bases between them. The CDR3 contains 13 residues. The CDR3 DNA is TGTGCCAGCAGCGTAGAGACGGGCTACGAGCAGTACTTC. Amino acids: CASSVETGYEQYF.

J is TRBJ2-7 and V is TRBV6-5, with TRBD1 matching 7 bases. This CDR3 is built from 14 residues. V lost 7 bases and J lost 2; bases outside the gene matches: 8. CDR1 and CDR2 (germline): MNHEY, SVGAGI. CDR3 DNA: TGTGCCAGCATTAACCCGACAGGGCCCTACGAGCAGTACTTC. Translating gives CASINPTGPYEQYF.

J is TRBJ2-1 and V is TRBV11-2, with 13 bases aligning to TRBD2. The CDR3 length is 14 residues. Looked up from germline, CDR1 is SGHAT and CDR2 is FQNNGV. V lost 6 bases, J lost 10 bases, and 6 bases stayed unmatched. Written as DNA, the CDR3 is TGTGCCAGCAGACTAGCGGGGGGGATGGAGGAGCAGTTCTTC. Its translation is CASRLAGGMEEQFF.

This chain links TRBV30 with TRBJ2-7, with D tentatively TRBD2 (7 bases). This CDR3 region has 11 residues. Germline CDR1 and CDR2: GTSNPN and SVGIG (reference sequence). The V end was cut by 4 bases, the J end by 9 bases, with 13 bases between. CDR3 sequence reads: CAWKGGLVQYF. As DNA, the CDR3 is TGTGCCTGGAAGGGGGGGCTGGTGCAGTACTTC.

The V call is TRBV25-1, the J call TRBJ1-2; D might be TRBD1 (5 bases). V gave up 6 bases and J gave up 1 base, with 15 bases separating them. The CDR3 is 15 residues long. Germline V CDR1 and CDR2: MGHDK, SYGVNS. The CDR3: CASSPGWSVNYGYTF. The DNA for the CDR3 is TGTGCCAGCAGCCCAGGGTGGAGTGTTAACTATGGCTACACCTTC.

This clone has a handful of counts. This chain's CDR3 is CASSYSGQNQPQHF. The CDR3 DNA is TGTGCCAGCAGTTACTCGGGACAGAATCAGCCCCAGCATTTT. The chain links TRBV6-5 to TRBJ1-5; 7 bases line up with TRBD1. The CDR3 has 14 residues. CDR1 is MNHEY, CDR2 SVGAGI, per germline. With V trimmed by 0 bases and J by 4 bases, 0 bases remained unmatched.

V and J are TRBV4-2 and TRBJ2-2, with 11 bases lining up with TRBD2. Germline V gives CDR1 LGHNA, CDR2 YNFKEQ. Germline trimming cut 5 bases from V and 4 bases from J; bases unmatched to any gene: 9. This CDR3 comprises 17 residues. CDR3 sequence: CASSYGSGGALTGELFF. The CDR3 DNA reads TGTGCCAGCAGCTACGGTAGCGGGGGGGCCCTCACCGGGGAGCTGTTTTTT.

The DNA of the CDR3 is TGCGCCAGCAGTACAGGGACGATTTCCCACACTGAAGCTTTCTTT. The encoded protein is CASSTGTISHTEAFF. V gene TRBV10-1 combines with J gene TRBJ1-1, with TRBD1 as a possible D gene (6 bases). This CDR3 spans 15 amino acids. Germline V gene data show CDR1 as WNHNN and CDR2 as SYGVQD (reference sequence). Trimming stripped 5 bases from V and 3 bases from J, with 16 bases between.

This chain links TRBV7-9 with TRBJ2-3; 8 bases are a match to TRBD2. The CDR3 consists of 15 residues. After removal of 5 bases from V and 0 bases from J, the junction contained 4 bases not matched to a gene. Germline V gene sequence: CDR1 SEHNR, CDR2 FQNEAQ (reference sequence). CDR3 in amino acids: CASSHTSGSTDTQYF. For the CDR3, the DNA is TGTGCCAGCAGCCACACTAGCGGCAGCACAGATACGCAGTATTTT. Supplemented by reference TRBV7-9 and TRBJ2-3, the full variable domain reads DTGVSQNPRHKITKRGQNVTFRCDPISEHNRLYWYRQTLGQGPEFLTYFQNEAQLEKSRLLSDRFSAERPKGSFSTLEIQRTEQGDSAMYLCASSHTSGSTDTQYFGPGTRLTVL.

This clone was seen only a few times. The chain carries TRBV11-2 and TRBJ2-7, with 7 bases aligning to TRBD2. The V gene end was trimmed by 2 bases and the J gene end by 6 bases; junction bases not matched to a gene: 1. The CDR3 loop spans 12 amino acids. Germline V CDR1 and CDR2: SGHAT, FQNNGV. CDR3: CASSLPGGEQYF. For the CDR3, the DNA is TGTGCCAGCAGCTTACCGGGGGGCGAGCAGTACTTC.

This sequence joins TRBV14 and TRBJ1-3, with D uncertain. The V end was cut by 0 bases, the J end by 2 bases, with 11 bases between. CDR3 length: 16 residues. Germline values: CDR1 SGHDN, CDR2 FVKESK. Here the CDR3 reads CASSQETPAPGNTIYF. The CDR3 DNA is TGTGCCAGCAGCCAAGAGACCCCAGCCCCTGGAAACACCATATATTTT. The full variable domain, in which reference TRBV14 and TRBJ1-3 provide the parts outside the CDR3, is EAGVTQFPSHSVIEKGQTVTLRCDPISGHDNLYWYRRVMGKEIKFLLHFVKESKQDESGMPNNRFLAERTGGTYSTLKVQPAELEDSGVYFCASSQETPAPGNTIYFGEGSWLTVV.

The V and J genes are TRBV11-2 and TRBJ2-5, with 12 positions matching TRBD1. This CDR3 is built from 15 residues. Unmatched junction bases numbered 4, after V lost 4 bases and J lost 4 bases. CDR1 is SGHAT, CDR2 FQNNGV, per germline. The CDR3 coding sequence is TGTGCCAGCAGCTCTTGGGACAGGGGGCGAGAGACCCAGTACTTC. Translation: CASSSWDRGRETQYF.

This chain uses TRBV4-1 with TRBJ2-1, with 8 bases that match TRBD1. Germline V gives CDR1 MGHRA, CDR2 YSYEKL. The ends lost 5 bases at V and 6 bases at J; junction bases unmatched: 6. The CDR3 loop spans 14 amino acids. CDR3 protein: CASSGQGAANEQFF. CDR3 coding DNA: TGCGCCAGCAGCGGCCAGGGGGCAGCCAATGAGCAGTTCTTC.

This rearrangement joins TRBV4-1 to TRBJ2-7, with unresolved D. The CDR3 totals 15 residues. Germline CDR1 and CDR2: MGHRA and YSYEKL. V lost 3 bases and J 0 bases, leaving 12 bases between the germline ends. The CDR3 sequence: CASSQGSRSSYEQYF. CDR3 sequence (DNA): TGCGCCAGCAGCCAGGGATCCAGGAGCTCCTACGAGCAGTACTTC.

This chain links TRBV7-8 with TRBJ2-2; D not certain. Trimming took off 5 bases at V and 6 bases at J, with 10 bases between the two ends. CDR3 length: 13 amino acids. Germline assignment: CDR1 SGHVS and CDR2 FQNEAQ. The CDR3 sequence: CASSGDLAGELFF. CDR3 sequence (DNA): TGTGCCAGCAGCGGGGATCTAGCCGGGGAGCTGTTTTTT. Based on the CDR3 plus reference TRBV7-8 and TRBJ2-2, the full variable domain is GAGVSQSPRYKVAKRGQDVALRCDPISGHVSLFWYQQALGQGPEFLTYFQNEAQLDKSGLPSDRFFAERPEGSVSTLKIQRTQQEDSAVYLCASSGDLAGELFFGEGSRLTVL.

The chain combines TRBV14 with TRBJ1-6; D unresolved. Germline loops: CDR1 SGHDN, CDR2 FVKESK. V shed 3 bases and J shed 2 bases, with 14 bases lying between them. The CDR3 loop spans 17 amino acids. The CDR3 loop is CASSQSLMAPYNSPLHF. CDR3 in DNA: TGTGCCAGCAGCCAGAGTCTCATGGCCCCCTATAATTCACCCCTCCACTTT.

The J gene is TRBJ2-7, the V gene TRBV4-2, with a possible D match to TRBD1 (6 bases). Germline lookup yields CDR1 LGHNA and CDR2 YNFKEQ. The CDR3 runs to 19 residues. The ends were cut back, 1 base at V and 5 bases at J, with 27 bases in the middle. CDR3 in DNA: TGTGCCAGCAGCCAAGGAAGCCCACTCGGGACACCCACTGTCCACGAGCAGTACTTC. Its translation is CASSQGSPLGTPTVHEQYF.

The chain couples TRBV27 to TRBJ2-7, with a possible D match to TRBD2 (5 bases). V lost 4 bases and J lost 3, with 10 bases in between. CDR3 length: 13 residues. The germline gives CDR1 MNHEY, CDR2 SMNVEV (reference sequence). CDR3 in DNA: TGTGCCAGCAGTTCGGCAGGAGGCTACGAGCAGTACTTC. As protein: CASSSAGGYEQYF.

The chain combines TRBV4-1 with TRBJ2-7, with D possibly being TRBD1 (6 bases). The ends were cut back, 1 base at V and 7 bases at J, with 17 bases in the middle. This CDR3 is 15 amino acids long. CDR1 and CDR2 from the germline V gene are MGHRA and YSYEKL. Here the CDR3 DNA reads TGCGCCAGCAGCCAAGGTAACACAGGGCTTTGGGAGCAGTACTTC. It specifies CASSQGNTGLWEQYF.

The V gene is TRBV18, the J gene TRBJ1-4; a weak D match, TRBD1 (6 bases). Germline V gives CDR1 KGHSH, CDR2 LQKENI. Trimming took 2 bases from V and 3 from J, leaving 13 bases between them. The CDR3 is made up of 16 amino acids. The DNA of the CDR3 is TGTGCCAGCTCACCATCCGGGGAGGGGGCTAATGAAAAACTGTTTTTT. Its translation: CASSPSGEGANEKLFF.